One and the same sample provided the 18 T cell receptor beta chains below, sequenced in a study of cytomegalovirus exposure and HLA in healthy donors. The PCR had 60 Vbeta and 13 Jbeta primers. Sequencing was performed with immunoSEQ multiplex PCR; in TCRdb, only in-frame clones are kept and a portion is missing. The table has about 130,000 clones, over 70% seen once; the top ten hold 4%. Sequenced sample: PBMCs. The receptor source for this set is a man between 18 and 29 years old in good health and CMV-seropositive.

The rearrangement joins TRBV5-4 to TRBJ1-2; a possible D gene is TRBD1 (6 bases). CDR1 SGHNT and CDR2 YYREEE come from the germline V gene (reference sequence). With 5 bases removed from V and 4 bases from J, the gap between germline ends came to 15 bases. This CDR3 comprises 14 residues. For the CDR3, the DNA is TGTGCCAGCAGACGGAAACAGGGAGTCTATGGCTACACCTTC. It translates to CASRRKQGVYGYTF.

The chain has TRBV15 and TRBJ1-2; 10 bases match TRBD1. J was trimmed by 4 bases and V by 1 base; bases with no gene match: 3. Per germline, CDR1 LNHNV and CDR2 YYDKDF (reference sequence). CDR3 length equals 15 residues. The CDR3 DNA reads as TGTGCCACCAGCAGAGTTGGGACAGGGGCCTATGGCTACACCTTC. As protein: CATSRVGTGAYGYTF.

The chain links TRBV29-1 to TRBJ1-2; no clear D gene. CDR3 length: 12 residues. CDR1 SQVTM and CDR2 ANQGSEA come from the germline V gene. V lost 4 bases to trimming and J lost 4 bases, with 10 bases between them. CDR3 DNA sequence: TGCAGCGTTGGGGCAGGAATCTATGGCTACACCTTC. It codes for CSVGAGIYGYTF.

The CDR3 here is CASSLGTDRSNYGYTF. CDR3 DNA sequence: TGTGCCAGCAGCTTGGGGACAGATCGCTCGAACTATGGCTACACCTTC. The rearrangement joins TRBV5-6 to TRBJ1-2; D might be TRBD1 (6 bases). The CDR3 runs to 16 residues. Deletions cut 0 bases from V and 2 bases from J, with 14 bases between. Germline V gene lookup returns CDR1 SGHDT and CDR2 YYEEEE.

The chain recombines TRBV19 with TRBJ1-5; TRBD1 aligns across 7 bases. Germline CDR1 LNHDA, CDR2 SQIVND (reference sequence). This CDR3 contains 12 residues. After removal of 6 bases from V and 4 bases from J, the junction contained 0 bases not matched to a gene. DNA for the CDR3: TGTGCCAGTAGGACAGGGAATCAGCCCCAGCATTTT. This translates into CASRTGNQPQHF.

The chain uses TRBV7-9 and TRBJ2-5; 7 bases align to TRBD2. The junction had 7 bases not matched to a gene; V was cut back by 1 base and J by 5 bases. Germline V gene sequence: CDR1 SEHNR, CDR2 FQNEAQ (reference sequence). The CDR3 consists of 15 residues. In DNA form, the CDR3 reads TGTGCCAGCAGCTTAGAAGCGGGACCGCGGGAGACCCAGTACTTC. This sequence encodes CASSLEAGPRETQYF.

This clone came up once. This sequence joins TRBV11-2 and TRBJ2-2; D uncertain. Trimming left V 1 base short and J 4 bases short, with 4 bases between. The CDR3 extends over 13 amino acids. The V gene's germline CDR1 is SGHAT and CDR2 FQNNGV. The CDR3 spells CASSLGGTGELFF. The CDR3 DNA sequence: TGTGCCAGCAGCTTAGGCGGCACCGGGGAGCTGTTTTTT.

This clone was seen a single time. In nucleotides, the CDR3 is TGTGCCAGCAGCTACCGAAACTTCGGGGGGGAGGATACGCAGTATTTT. Translating gives CASSYRNFGGEDTQYF. This rearrangement joins TRBV6-5 to TRBJ2-3; 8 nucleotides agree with TRBD2. V was clipped by 6 bases and J by 6 bases; unmatched bases: 14. Germline V lookup: CDR1 MNHEY, CDR2 SVGAGI. The CDR3 length is 16 residues.

The chain carries TRBV7-9 and TRBJ1-5; TRBD1 might be the D (5 bases). The CDR3 sequence is 13 residues long. Germline values: CDR1 SEHNR, CDR2 FQNEAQ (reference sequence). Trimming removed 1 base at V and 6 bases at J, with 7 bases between. For the CDR3, the DNA is TGTGCCAGCAGCTTAGGGGGGGGTCAGCCCCAGCATTTT. It yields the protein CASSLGGGQPQHF.

The chain carries TRBV5-6 and TRBJ2-5; 7 bases align to TRBD2. This CDR3 has 15 residues. In germline, CDR1 is SGHDT, CDR2 YYEEEE. V was clipped by 4 bases and J by 5 bases; unmatched bases: 11. CDR3 residues: CASSAGTTGLETQYF. CDR3 sequence (DNA): TGTGCCAGCAGCGCTGGGACTACGGGACTGGAGACCCAGTACTTC. The full variable domain, its missing parts supplied by reference TRBV5-6 and TRBJ2-5, is DAGVTQSPTHLIKTRGQQVTLRCSPKSGHDTVSWYQQALGQGPQFIFQYYEEEERQRGNFPDRFSGHQFPNYSSELNVNALLLGDSALYLCASSAGTTGLETQYFGPGTRLLVL.

The CDR3 region has the DNA TGTGCCAGCAGTCCTAACCAGGGACAAACCAACAGCTACCCAAACACTGAAGCTTTCTTT. This codes for CASSPNQGQTNSYPNTEAFF. The chain employs TRBV5-5 and TRBJ1-1, with D possibly being TRBD1 (6 bases). The germline V and J ends were trimmed by 5 bases and 2 bases, with 31 bases remaining between them. The CDR3 is 20 amino acids. Germline V lookup: CDR1 SGHKS, CDR2 YYEKEE (reference sequence).

CDR3 protein: CASSEVSHEKLFF. The CDR3 bases are TGTGCCAGCAGTGAAGTGAGCCATGAAAAACTGTTTTTT. The chain has TRBV6-1 and TRBJ1-4, with no clear D. The CDR3 covers 13 residues. The ends were cut back, 1 base at V and 6 bases at J, with 6 bases in the middle. Germline V CDR1 and CDR2: MNHNS, SASEGT.

This chain joins TRBV5-1 and TRBJ2-7; a weak D match, TRBD2 (6 bases). Germline CDR1 and CDR2: SGHRS and YFSETQ. V was shortened by 5 bases and J by 2 bases, with 23 bases between the two germline ends. This CDR3 contains 17 residues. The CDR3, as DNA: TGCGCCAGCAGAATACAACCGGGACTTGAGAGCCCCTACGAGCAGTACTTC. This sequence encodes CASRIQPGLESPYEQYF.

This clone was observed a few times. This sequence joins TRBV2 and TRBJ2-1; D gene uncertain. The CDR3 is 13 amino acids. Trimming removed 6 bases at V and 4 bases at J, with 10 bases between. Germline V gives CDR1 SNHLY, CDR2 FYNNEI. The CDR3 region has the DNA TGTGCCAGCAGCCAGCGAACTTACAATGAGCAGTTCTTC. This sequence encodes CASSQRTYNEQFF.

The genes are TRBV27 and TRBJ2-1; 12 bases match TRBD2. V lost 3 bases and J lost 15; bases outside the gene matches: 9. In germline, CDR1 is MNHEY, CDR2 SMNVEV (reference sequence). The CDR3 is made up of 14 amino acids. CDR3 sequence reads: CASSFIPSGRGLFF. The DNA of the CDR3 is TGTGCCAGCAGTTTCATCCCTAGCGGGAGGGGTCTGTTCTTC.

Only one count was recorded for this clone. The rearrangement joins TRBV4-3 to TRBJ2-7; a possible D gene is TRBD1 (6 bases). From germline, CDR1 is LGHNA and CDR2 YSLEER. V lost 0 bases, J lost 2 bases, and 14 bases lay in between. The CDR3 is 16 amino acids. DNA of the CDR3: TGCGCCAGCAGCCAAGATCAGGGGCAGGGTACCTACGAGCAGTACTTC. Its translation is CASSQDQGQGTYEQYF.

CDR3 nucleotides: TGTGCCAGTAGTGGGGGGGAGGGGAGCAATGAGCAGTTCTTC. Translating it yields CASSGGEGSNEQFF. The rearrangement links TRBV19 to TRBJ2-1; TRBD2 matches 7 bases. The V and J ends lost 5 bases and 6 bases, in that order; junction bases with no gene match: 7. The CDR3 runs 14 residues. CDR1 and CDR2 from the germline V gene are LNHDA and SQIVND (reference sequence).

Comments on this clone: An end of the junction does not agree with germline; a read error may underlie this. The J gene is TRBJ2-1, the V gene TRBV7-9; D is possibly TRBD2 (5 bases). Per germline, CDR1 SEHNR and CDR2 FQNEAQ (reference sequence). This CDR3 has 14 amino acids. The CDR3 sequence is CSSSFSEGYNEQFF. The CDR3 bases are TGTTCCAGCAGCTTCAGTGAGGGCTACAATGAGCAGTTCTTC. Complete variable domain (other parts from reference TRBV7-9 and TRBJ2-1): DTGVSQNPRHKITKRGQNVTFRCDPISEHNRLYWYRQTLGQGPEFLTYFQNEAQLEKSRLLSDRFSAERPKGSFSTLEIQRTEQGDSAMYLCSSSFSEGYNEQFFGPGTRLTVL.